One TCR beta chain is described in this entry. Its antigen is not identified. A read error is the likely source, as a far larger clone sits one nucleotide away. The repertoire was sequenced with immunoSEQ multiplex PCR; TCRdb's copy has only in-frame clones and lacks some. The sample includes 100,000 or so clones, about 93% seen only once; the top ten take more than 9%. These data belong to a study of T cell responses to AZD1222 COVID-19 vaccine. Study-wide results and caveats: Only six AZD1222 recipients tested seropositive at baseline. The sample set comprised mostly white British donors with more females, and clonal diversity was possibly underestimated.

The clonotype originates from an adult who received the AZD1222 COVID-19 vaccine. The specimen was peripheral blood, collected 28 days after the second AZD1222 dose.

This CDR3 is CASSLWWTGGQETQYF. Written as DNA, the CDR3 is TGTGCCAGCAGCCTGTGGTGGACAGGGGGACAAGAGACCCAGTACTTC. The chain carries TRBV9 and TRBJ2-5; 10 nucleotides match TRBD1. Germline CDR1 is SGDLS and CDR2 is YYNGEE. J lost 2 bases, V lost 4 bases, and 8 bases had no gene match. This CDR3 is built from 16 residues.